Sequencing of this T cell receptor (beta chain) was carried out in a study of shared clonotypes between healthy human individuals. Investigators spread the genomic DNA of each subset evenly over several immunoSEQ plates. DNA at 150 to 250 ng, around 30,000 T cell genomes, went into sorted-subset replicate PCRs. The repertoire was sequenced with immunoSEQ multiplex PCR; TCRdb's copy has only in-frame clones and lacks some. This sample has just over 2,000,000 clones; roughly 94% occur once, and the top ten carry 0.13%. Trimming took off 6 bases at V and 5 bases at J, with 17 bases between the two ends. Germline assignment: CDR1 SGHTA and CDR2 FQGNSA. The CDR3 contains 14 residues. Adult donors, all healthy and HIV-negative, had no recent acute infections or vaccinations.

This chain uses TRBV7-2 with TRBJ2-7; D assignment may be TRBD1 or TRBD2 (5 bases each). This clonotype was sampled from a man between 18 and 29 years old in good health. Source material: naive CD4+ T cells sorted from blood. As to subset: CD45RA+ positively selected. The CDR3 coding sequence is TGTGCCAGCAGGCACGGGACGGAGAGGCACGAGCAGTACTTC. Its protein is CASRHGTERHEQYF.